These 13 T cell receptor beta chains originate from one sample sequenced in a study of cytomegalovirus exposure and HLA in healthy donors. The primer mix had 60 Vbeta and 13 Jbeta primers. Profiled with immunoSEQ multiplex PCR; TCRdb holds only in-frame clones, not every one. The listing contains 85,000 to 110,000 clones. The sample taken for sequencing was PBMCs. The receptor source for this set is a man aged 40-49 years in good health and CMV-seronegative.

The gene calls are TRBV5-1 and TRBJ2-1; TRBD1 matches 8 bases. CDR1 and CDR2 from the germline V gene are SGHRS and YFSETQ. This CDR3 is built from 15 residues. Germline trimming cut 0 bases from V and 6 bases from J; bases unmatched to any gene: 5. The CDR3 sequence: CASSLGTGIGNEQFF. The CDR3 coding sequence is TGCGCCAGCAGCTTGGGGACAGGGATTGGCAATGAGCAGTTCTTC.

V gene TRBV7-2 combines with J gene TRBJ1-5; 9 bases line up with TRBD1. The CDR3 is 16 residues long. With V trimmed by 5 bases and J by 10 bases, 15 bases remained unmatched. Germline values: CDR1 SGHTA, CDR2 FQGNSA. Here the CDR3 DNA reads TGTGCCAGCAGCACACACGAGCGGGACAGGGATCCTCCCCAGCATTTT. This encodes CASSTHERDRDPPQHF.

The V call is TRBV29-1, the J call TRBJ2-5; D is perhaps TRBD2 (6 bases). Germline V CDR1 and CDR2: SQVTM, ANQGSEA. The CDR3 consists of 10 residues. Trimming took off 7 bases at V and 5 bases at J, with 8 bases between the two ends. CDR3 DNA: TGCAGCGCTGGGGGGGAGACCCAGTACTTC. The encoded protein is CSAGGETQYF.

The genes are TRBV9 and TRBJ2-5; possible D gene TRBD2, 5 bases. Trimming stripped 0 bases from V and 5 bases from J, with 11 bases between. CDR3 size: 14 residues. Germline CDR1 reads SGDLS; CDR2 reads YYNGEE. This CDR3 reads CASSVGSQRETQYF. CDR3 sequence (DNA): TGTGCCAGCAGCGTAGGCTCGCAGCGGGAGACCCAGTACTTC. Together with reference TRBV9 and TRBJ2-5, the CDR3 gives the full variable domain: DSGVTQTPKHLITATGQRVTLRCSPRSGDLSVYWYQQSLDQGLQFLIQYYNGEERAKGNILERFSAQQFPDLHSELNLSSLELGDSALYFCASSVGSQRETQYFGPGTRLLVL.

The chain couples TRBV28 to TRBJ2-1; 7 bases match TRBD2. The CDR3 runs 14 residues. V trimming: 8 bases; J trimming: 7 bases; junction bases outside the gene matches: 11. Per the germline V gene, CDR1 is MDHEN and CDR2 is SYDVKM. CDR3 region: CASCLAVRSNEQFF. Here the CDR3 DNA reads TGTGCCAGCTGTCTAGCGGTGAGGTCGAATGAGCAGTTCTTC.

The chain couples TRBV30 to TRBJ1-2; 7 bases fit TRBD1. Germline V gives CDR1 GTSNPN, CDR2 SVGIG (reference sequence). V was clipped by 4 bases and J by 4 bases; unmatched bases: 3. The CDR3 contains 12 residues. CDR3 bases: TGTGCCTGGAACAACAGGGGCTATGGCTACACCTTC. Translation gives CAWNNRGYGYTF.

CDR3 coding DNA: TGCGCCAGCAGCTTGGTCGGGAGCACAGATACGCAGTATTTT. The encoded protein is CASSLVGSTDTQYF. V usage is TRBV5-1 and J usage is TRBJ2-3; D remains unclear. This CDR3 has 14 residues. Trimming stripped 0 bases from V and 0 bases from J, with 5 bases between. Germline lookup yields CDR1 SGHRS and CDR2 YFSETQ.

The chain combines TRBV30 with TRBJ1-1; D uncertain. The germline CDR1 and CDR2 sequences are GTSNPN and SVGIG (reference sequence). CDR3 size: 16 residues. V lost 3 bases and J lost 1, with 18 bases in between. The CDR3 is CAWRLGGALGNTEAFF. The CDR3 DNA reads as TGTGCCTGGAGACTAGGAGGTGCTTTAGGGAACACTGAAGCTTTCTTT.

The chain links TRBV7-9 to TRBJ2-5, with a weak D call TRBD2 (6 bases). Germline CDR1 reads SEHNR; CDR2 reads FQNEAQ (reference sequence). V dropped 6 bases and J dropped 1 base, with 9 bases sitting between them. The CDR3 runs to 13 residues. The CDR3 DNA is TGTGCCAGCAGGGGAGGCTTCCAAGAGACCCAGTACTTC. Translated, it gives CASRGGFQETQYF. Filled out from reference TRBV7-9 and TRBJ2-5, the complete variable domain reads DTGVSQNPRHKITKRGQNVTFRCDPISEHNRLYWYRQTLGQGPEFLTYFQNEAQLEKSRLLSDRFSAERPKGSFSTLEIQRTEQGDSAMYLCASRGGFQETQYFGPGTRLLVL.

The V call is TRBV10-2, the J call TRBJ1-1; TRBD1 matches at 10 bases. J gave up 4 bases and V 3 bases, and 8 bases lay outside the gene matches. Per the germline V gene, CDR1 is WSHSY and CDR2 is SAAADI. CDR3 size: 16 residues. The DNA for the CDR3 is TGCGCCAGCAGTGAATACCGGGACAGGGGAGCCACTGAAGCTTTCTTT. It encodes CASSEYRDRGATEAFF.

This sequence joins TRBV5-6 and TRBJ1-3; 7 bases align to TRBD1. Germline assignment: CDR1 SGHDT and CDR2 YYEEEE. The CDR3 sequence is 13 residues long. Trimming cost V 5 bases and J 3 bases; bases outside gene matches: 2. The CDR3 here is CASRQGIGNTIYF. As DNA, the CDR3 is TGTGCCAGCAGACAGGGGATTGGAAACACCATATATTTT.

J is TRBJ2-1 and V is TRBV30; possible D gene TRBD1, 6 bases. The CDR3 covers 15 residues. Trimming cost V 2 bases and J 2 bases, with 13 bases left between them. Germline V gene data show CDR1 as GTSNPN and CDR2 as SVGIG (reference sequence). CDR3 sequence reads: CAWSPTGTTYNEQFF. The CDR3 DNA is TGTGCCTGGAGTCCGACCGGGACAACCTACAATGAGCAGTTCTTC.

The chain links TRBV6-5 to TRBJ2-3; possibly TRBD1 for D (6 bases). There are 15 residues in the CDR3. Trimming removed 6 bases from V and 6 bases from J, with 19 bases in between. Germline CDR1 reads MNHEY; CDR2 reads SVGAGI. The CDR3 here is CASRAGAPPMDTQYF. DNA of the CDR3: TGTGCCAGCAGGGCAGGGGCCCCCCCCATGGATACGCAGTATTTT.